This T cell receptor (beta chain) was sequenced in a study of T-cell reconstitution after alpha-beta-depleted transplantation in children. Overall study results and limits: T-cell numbers and diversity one year post-transplant derived largely from freshly generated T cells.

CDR1 and CDR2 (germline): SGHVS, FQNEAQ. The CDR3 runs to 15 residues. V dropped 2 bases and J dropped 2 bases, with 13 bases sitting between them. For TCRbeta, the library was prepared with unique molecular identifiers. One entry per CDR3 protein, called by TCRdb with MiXCR from the PCR reads. The table records roughly 280,000 distinct CDR3 sequences, about 9.9% of them present only once. This clonotype showed up many times. Its cognate antigen is unknown. This receptor was identified in a male patient aged 2 to 10 who had a stem cell transplant for chronic granulomatous disease, so the T cells may come from the graft donor. The specimen comprised peripheral blood, sampled 180 days after TCRalphabeta/CD19-depleted stem cell transplant. V and J are TRBV7-8 and TRBJ2-7; D remains ambiguous. This chain's CDR3 is CASSLQASPTYEQYF. CDR3 bases: TGTGCCAGCAGCTTACAGGCATCTCCAACCTACGAGCAGTACTTC. Together with reference TRBV7-8 and TRBJ2-7, the CDR3 gives the full variable domain: GAGVSQSPRYKVAKRGQDVALRCDPISGHVSLFWYQQALGQGPEFLTYFQNEAQLDKSGLPSDRFFAERPEGSVSTLKIQRTQQEDSAVYLCASSLQASPTYEQYFGPGTRLTVT.